This note documents a single T cell receptor beta chain sequence. Its cognate antigen is unknown. This sample was taken from a study of radiotherapy plus CTLA-4 blockade in lung cancer. The overall study: Among all patients, about 19% showed objective responses, while 30% to 35% had disease control.

The data were produced by immunoSEQ multiplex PCR, yet TCRdb's version contains in-frame clones alone and is incomplete. The sample consists of around 40,000 clones, 60% to 80% of them appearing once. The CDR3 totals 12 residues. Per germline, CDR1 MNHEY and CDR2 SVGAGI. The junction had 4 bases not matched to a gene; V was cut back by 6 bases and J by 11 bases. Patients with chemo-refractory metastatic non-small-cell lung cancer received focal radiation plus CTLA-4 blockade with ipilimumab. General study points: Blood saw expansion of tumor-derived TCR clones after radiotherapy plus ipilimumab.

The receptor's source is a human donor with non-small cell lung cancer who had stable disease on radiotherapy plus ipilimumab. The rearrangement joins TRBV6-5 to TRBJ1-6; TRBD1 matches 7 bases. The sequences come from peripheral blood, collected from a patient treated with radiotherapy plus ipilimumab. This CDR3 reads CASSVTGTPLHF. CDR3 bases: TGTGCCAGCAGCGTGACAGGGACACCCCTCCACTTT.